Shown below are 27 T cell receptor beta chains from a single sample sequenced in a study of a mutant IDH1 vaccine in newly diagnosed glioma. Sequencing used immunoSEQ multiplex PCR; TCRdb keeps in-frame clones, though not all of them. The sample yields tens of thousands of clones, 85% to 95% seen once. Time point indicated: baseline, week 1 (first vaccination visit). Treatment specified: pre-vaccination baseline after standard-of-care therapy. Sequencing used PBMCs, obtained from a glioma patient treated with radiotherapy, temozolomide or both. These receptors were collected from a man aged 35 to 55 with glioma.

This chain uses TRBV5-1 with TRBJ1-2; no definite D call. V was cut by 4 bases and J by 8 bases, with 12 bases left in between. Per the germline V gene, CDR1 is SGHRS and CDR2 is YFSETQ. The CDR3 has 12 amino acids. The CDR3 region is CASSPHPGGYTF. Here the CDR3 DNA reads TGCGCCAGCAGCCCCCATCCGGGGGGCTACACCTTC.

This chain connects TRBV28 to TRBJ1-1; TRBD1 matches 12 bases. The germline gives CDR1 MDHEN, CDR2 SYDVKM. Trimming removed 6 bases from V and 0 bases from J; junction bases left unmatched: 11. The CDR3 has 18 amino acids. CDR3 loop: CASRPGQGAYPMNTEAFF. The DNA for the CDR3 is TGTGCCAGCAGACCGGGACAGGGGGCATATCCCATGAACACTGAAGCTTTCTTT.

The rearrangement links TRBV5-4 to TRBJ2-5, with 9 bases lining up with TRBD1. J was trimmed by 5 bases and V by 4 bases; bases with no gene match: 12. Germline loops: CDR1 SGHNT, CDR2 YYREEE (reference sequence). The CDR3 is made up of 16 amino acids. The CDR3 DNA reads TGTGCCAGCAGCCGGAATCCACAGGGGGCGTATGAGACCCAGTACTTC. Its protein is CASSRNPQGAYETQYF.

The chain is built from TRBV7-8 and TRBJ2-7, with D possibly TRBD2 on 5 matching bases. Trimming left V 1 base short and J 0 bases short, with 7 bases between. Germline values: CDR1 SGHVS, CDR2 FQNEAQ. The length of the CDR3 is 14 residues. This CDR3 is CASSLVGSSYEQYF. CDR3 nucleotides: TGTGCCAGCAGCTTAGTAGGGAGCTCCTACGAGCAGTACTTC. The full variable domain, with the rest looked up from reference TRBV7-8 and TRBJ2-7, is GAGVSQSPRYKVAKRGQDVALRCDPISGHVSLFWYQQALGQGPEFLTYFQNEAQLDKSGLPSDRFFAERPEGSVSTLKIQRTQQEDSAVYLCASSLVGSSYEQYFGPGTRLTVT.

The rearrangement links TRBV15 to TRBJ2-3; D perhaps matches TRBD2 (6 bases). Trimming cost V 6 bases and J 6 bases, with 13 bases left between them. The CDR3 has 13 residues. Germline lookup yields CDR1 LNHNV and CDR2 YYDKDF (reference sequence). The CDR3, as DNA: TGTGCCACCAGTTTCGTAAGCGGGGATACGCAGTATTTT. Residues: CATSFVSGDTQYF. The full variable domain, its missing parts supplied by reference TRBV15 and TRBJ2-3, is DAMVIQNPRYQVTQFGKPVTLSCSQTLNHNVMYWYQQKSSQAPKLLFHYYDKDFNNEADTPDNFQSRRPNTSFCFLDIRSPGLGDTAMYLCATSFVSGDTQYFGPGTRLTVL.

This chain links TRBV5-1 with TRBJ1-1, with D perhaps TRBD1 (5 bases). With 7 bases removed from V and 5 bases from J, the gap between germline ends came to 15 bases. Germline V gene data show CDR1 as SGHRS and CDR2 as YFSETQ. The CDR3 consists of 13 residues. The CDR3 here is CASSPLGGTEAFF. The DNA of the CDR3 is TGCGCCAGCTCTCCCCTCGGGGGGACTGAAGCTTTCTTT. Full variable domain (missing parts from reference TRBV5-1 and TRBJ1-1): KAGVTQTPRYLIKTRGQQVTLSCSPISGHRSVSWYQQTPGQGLQFLFEYFSETQRNKGNFPGRFSGRQFSNSRSEMNVSTLELGDSALYLCASSPLGGTEAFFGQGTRLTVV.

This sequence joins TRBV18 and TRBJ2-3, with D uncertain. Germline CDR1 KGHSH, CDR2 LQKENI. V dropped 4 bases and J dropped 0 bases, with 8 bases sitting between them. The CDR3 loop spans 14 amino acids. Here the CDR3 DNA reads TGTGCCAGCTCACTAGCTACTAGCACAGATACGCAGTATTTT. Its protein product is CASSLATSTDTQYF.

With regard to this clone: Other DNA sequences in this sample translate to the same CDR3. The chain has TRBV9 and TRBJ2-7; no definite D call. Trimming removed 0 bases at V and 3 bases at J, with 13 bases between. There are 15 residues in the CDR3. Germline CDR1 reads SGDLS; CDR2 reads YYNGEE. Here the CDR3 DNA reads TGTGCCAGCAGCGTAGGTTCTGGTCGGTTCTACGAGCAGTACTTC. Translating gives CASSVGSGRFYEQYF.

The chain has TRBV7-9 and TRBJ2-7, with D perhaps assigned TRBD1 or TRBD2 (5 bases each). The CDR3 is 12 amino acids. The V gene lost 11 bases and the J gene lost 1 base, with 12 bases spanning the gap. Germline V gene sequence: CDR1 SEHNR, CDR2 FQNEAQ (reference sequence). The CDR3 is CAGGHASYEQYF. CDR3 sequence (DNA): TGTGCCGGAGGACACGCGTCCTACGAGCAGTACTTC.

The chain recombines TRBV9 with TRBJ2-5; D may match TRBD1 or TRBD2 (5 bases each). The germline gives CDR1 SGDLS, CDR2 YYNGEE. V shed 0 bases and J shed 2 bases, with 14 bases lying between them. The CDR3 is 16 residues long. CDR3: CASSVGAGRPQETQYF. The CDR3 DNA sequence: TGTGCCAGCAGCGTAGGTGCAGGGAGACCGCAAGAGACCCAGTACTTC.

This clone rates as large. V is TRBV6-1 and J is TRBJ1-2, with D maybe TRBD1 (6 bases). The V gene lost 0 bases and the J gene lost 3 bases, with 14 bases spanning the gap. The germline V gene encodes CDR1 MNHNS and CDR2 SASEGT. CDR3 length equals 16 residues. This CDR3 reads CASSEASWGQDYGYTF. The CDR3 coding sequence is TGTGCCAGCAGTGAAGCCTCTTGGGGACAAGACTATGGCTACACCTTC.

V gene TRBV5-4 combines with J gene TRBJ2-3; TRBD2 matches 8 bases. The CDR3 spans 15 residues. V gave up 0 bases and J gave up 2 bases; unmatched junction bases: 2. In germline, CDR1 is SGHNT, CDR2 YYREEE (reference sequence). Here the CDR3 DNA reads TGTGCCAGCAGCTTGGGCGGGGGGACCACAGATACGCAGTATTTT. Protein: CASSLGGGTTDTQYF.

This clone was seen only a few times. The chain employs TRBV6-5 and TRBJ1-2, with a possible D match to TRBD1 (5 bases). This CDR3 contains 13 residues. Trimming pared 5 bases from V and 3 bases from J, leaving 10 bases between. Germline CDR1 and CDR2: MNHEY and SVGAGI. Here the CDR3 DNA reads TGTGCCAGCAGTACCGGGACGGACTATGGCTACACCTTC. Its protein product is CASSTGTDYGYTF.

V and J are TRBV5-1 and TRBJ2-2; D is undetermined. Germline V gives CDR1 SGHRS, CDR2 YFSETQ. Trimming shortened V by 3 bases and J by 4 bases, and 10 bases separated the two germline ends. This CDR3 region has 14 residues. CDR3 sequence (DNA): TGCGCCAGCAGCTCCATCCCGAGCACCGGGGAGCTGTTTTTT. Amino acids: CASSSIPSTGELFF.

The CDR3 nucleotides read TGTGCCAGCAGCTTGACTAGCTCCTACAATGAGCAGTTCTTC. Translation gives CASSLTSSYNEQFF. The rearrangement joins TRBV5-6 to TRBJ2-1; D possibly corresponds to TRBD2 (5 bases). The CDR3 consists of 14 residues. V shed 1 base and J shed 0 bases, with 5 bases lying between them. In germline, CDR1 is SGHDT, CDR2 YYEEEE.

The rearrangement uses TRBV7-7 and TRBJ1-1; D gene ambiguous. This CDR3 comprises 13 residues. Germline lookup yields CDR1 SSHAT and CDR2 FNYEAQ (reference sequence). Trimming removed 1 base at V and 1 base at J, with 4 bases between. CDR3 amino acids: CASSLDPNTEAFF. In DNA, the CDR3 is TGTGCCAGCAGCTTAGACCCGAACACTGAAGCTTTCTTT. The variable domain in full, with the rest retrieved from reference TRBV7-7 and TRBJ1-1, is GAGVSQSPRYKVTKRGQDVTLRCDPISSHATLYWYQQALGQGPEFLTYFNYEAQPDKSGLPSDRFSAERPEGSISTLTIQRTEQRDSAMYRCASSLDPNTEAFFGQGTRLTVV.

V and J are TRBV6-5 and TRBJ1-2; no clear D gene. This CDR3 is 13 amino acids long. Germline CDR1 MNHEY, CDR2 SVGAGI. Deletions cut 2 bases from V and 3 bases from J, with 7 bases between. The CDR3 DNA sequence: TGTGCCAGCAGTTACAGGGCTTACTATGGCTACACCTTC. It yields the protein CASSYRAYYGYTF.

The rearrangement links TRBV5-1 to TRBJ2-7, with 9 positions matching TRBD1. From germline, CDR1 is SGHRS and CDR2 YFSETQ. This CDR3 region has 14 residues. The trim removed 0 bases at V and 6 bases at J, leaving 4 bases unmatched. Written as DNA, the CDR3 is TGCGCCAGCAGCTTGGGGGACAGGGTGGGCGAGCAGTACTTC. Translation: CASSLGDRVGEQYF.

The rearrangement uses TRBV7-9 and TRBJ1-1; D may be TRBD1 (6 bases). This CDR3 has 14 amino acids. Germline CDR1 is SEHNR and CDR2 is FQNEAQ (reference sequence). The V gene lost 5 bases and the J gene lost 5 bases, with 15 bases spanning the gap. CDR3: CASSNREERTEAFF. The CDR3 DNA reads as TGTGCCAGCAGCAACAGGGAGGAGAGGACTGAAGCTTTCTTT.

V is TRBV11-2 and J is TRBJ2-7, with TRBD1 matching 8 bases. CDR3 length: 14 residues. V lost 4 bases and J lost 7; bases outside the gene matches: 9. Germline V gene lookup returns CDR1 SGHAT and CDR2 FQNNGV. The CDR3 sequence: CASSSMTGVGEQYF. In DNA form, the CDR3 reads TGTGCCAGCAGCTCCATGACAGGGGTGGGAGAGCAGTACTTC.

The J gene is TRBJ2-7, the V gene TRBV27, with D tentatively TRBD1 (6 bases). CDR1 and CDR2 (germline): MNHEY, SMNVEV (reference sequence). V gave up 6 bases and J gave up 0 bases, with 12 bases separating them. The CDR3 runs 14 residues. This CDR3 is CASSRDTLSYEQYF. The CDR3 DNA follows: TGTGCCAGCAGCCGGGACACTCTCTCCTACGAGCAGTACTTC.

CDR3 nucleotide sequence: TGTGCCACCAGCAGACACCCACCGGGACTGATGCCTGGGGCCAACGTCCTGACTTTC. It is translated as CATSRHPPGLMPGANVLTF. The rearrangement joins TRBV15 to TRBJ2-6; D is possibly TRBD2 (6 bases). This CDR3 is 19 amino acids long. Germline V lookup: CDR1 LNHNV, CDR2 YYDKDF (reference sequence). The V and J ends lost 2 bases and 2 bases respectively, with 19 bases between them.

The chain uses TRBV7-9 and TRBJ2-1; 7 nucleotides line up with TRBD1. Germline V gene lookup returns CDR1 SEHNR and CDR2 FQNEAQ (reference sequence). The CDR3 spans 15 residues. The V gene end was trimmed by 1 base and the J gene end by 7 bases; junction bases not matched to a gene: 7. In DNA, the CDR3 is TGTGCCAGCAGCTTAGAAGGGGGCGCAGGGAATGAGCAGTTCTTC. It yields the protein CASSLEGGAGNEQFF.

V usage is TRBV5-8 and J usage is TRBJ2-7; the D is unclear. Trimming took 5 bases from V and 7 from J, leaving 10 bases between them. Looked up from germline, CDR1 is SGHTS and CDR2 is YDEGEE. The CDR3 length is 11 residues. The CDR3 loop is CASSSWWEQYF. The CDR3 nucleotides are TGTGCCAGCAGTTCTTGGTGGGAGCAGTACTTC.

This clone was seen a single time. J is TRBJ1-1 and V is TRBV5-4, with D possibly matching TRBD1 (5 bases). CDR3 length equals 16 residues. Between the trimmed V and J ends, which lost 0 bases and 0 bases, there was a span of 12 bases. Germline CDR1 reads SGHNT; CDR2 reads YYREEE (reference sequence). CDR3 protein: CASSLGGPGLNTEAFF. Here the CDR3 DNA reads TGTGCCAGCAGCTTGGGGGGACCGGGTCTGAACACTGAAGCTTTCTTT.

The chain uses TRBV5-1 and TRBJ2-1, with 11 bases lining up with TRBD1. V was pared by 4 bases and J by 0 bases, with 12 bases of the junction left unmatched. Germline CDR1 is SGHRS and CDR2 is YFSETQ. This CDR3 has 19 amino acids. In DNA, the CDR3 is TGCGCCAGCAGCGGGACAGGGGGAAGCGGGAGGAGCTCCTACAATGAGCAGTTCTTC. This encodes CASSGTGGSGRSSYNEQFF.

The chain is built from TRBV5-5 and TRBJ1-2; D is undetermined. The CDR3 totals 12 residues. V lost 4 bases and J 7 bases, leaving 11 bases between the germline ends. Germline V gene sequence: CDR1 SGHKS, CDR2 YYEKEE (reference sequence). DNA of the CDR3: TGTGCCAGCAGCCGCGGGGTCTCTGGCTACACCTTC. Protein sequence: CASSRGVSGYTF.